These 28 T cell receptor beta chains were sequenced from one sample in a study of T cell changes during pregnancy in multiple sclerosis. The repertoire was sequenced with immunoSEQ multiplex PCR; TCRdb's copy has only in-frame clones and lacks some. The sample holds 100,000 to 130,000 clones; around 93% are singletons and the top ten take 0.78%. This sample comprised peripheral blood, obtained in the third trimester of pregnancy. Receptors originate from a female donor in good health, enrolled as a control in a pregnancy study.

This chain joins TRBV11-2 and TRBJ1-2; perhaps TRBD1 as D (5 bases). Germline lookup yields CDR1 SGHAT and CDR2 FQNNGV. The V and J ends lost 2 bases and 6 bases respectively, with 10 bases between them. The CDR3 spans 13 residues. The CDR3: CASSLFRVDGYTF. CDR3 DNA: TGTGCCAGCAGCTTATTCAGGGTGGATGGCTACACCTTC. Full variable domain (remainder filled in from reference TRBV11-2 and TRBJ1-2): EAGVAQSPRYKIIEKRQSVAFWCNPISGHATLYWYQQILGQGPKLLIQFQNNGVVDDSQLPKDRFSAERLKGVDSTLKIQPAKLEDSAVYLCASSLFRVDGYTFGSGTRLTVV.

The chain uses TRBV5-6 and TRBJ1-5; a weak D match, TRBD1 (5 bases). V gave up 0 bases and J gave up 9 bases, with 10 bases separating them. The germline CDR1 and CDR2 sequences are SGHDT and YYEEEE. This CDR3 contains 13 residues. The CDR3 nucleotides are TGTGCCAGCAGCTTGGGACGGACAAGGCCCCAGCATTTT. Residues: CASSLGRTRPQHF.

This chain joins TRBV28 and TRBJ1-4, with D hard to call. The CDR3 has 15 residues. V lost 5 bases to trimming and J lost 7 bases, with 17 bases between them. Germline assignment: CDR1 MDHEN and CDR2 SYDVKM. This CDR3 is CASSLGILGGEKLFF. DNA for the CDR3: TGTGCCAGCAGTCTAGGGATCCTCGGAGGTGAAAAACTGTTTTTT.

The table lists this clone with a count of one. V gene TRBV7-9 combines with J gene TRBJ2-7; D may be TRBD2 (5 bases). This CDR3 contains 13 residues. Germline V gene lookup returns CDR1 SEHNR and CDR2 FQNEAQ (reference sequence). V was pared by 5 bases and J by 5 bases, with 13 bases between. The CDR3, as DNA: TGTGCCAGCAGCGTAAAATTGAGGGACGAGCAGTACTTC. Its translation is CASSVKLRDEQYF.

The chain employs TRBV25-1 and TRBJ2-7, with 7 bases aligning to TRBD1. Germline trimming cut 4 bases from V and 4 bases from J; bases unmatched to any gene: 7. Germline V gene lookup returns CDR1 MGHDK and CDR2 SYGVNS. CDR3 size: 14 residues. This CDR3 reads CASSVGGANYEQYF. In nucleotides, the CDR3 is TGTGCCAGCAGTGTAGGGGGCGCGAATTACGAGCAGTACTTC.

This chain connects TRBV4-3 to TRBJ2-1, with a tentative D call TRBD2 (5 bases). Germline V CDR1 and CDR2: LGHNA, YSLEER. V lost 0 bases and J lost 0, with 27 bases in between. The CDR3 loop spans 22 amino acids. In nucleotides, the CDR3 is TGCGCCAGCAGCCAAGACGCTCTTCAGACTATCAAGCCCCCAAGCTCCTACAATGAGCAGTTCTTC. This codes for CASSQDALQTIKPPSSYNEQFF.

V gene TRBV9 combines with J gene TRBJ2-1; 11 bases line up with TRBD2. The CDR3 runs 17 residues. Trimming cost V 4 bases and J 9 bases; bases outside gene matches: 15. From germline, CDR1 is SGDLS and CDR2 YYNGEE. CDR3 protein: CASSYAHTSGGTTEQFF. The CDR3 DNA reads TGTGCCAGCAGCTACGCACATACTAGCGGGGGTACAACTGAGCAGTTCTTC.

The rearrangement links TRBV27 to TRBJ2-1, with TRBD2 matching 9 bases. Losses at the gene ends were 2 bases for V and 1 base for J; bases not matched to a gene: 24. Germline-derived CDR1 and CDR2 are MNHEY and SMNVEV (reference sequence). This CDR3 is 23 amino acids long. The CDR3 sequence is CASSLKRPPTAGGSHRSYNEQFF. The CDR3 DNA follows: TGTGCCAGCAGTTTAAAGCGGCCCCCAACTGCGGGGGGGTCCCATAGGTCCTACAATGAGCAGTTCTTC.

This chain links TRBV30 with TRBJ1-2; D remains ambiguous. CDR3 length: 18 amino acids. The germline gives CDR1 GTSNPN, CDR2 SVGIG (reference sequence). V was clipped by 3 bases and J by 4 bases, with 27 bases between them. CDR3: CAWSAGALTGMGGYGYTF. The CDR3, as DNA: TGTGCCTGGAGCGCCGGCGCTTTGACCGGGATGGGCGGCTATGGCTACACCTTC.

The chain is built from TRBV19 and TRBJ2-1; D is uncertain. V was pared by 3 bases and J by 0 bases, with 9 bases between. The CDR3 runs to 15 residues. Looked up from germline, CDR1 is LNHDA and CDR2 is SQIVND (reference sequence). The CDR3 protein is CASSITYSSYNEQFF. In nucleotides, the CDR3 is TGTGCCAGTAGTATTACGTATAGCTCCTACAATGAGCAGTTCTTC.

The CDR3 protein is CASSLVTVNTEAFF. For the CDR3, the DNA is TGTGCCAGCAGCTTAGTGACAGTGAACACTGAAGCTTTCTTT. The genes are TRBV13 and TRBJ1-1, with D perhaps TRBD1 (5 bases). Between the trimmed V and J ends, which lost 1 base and 0 bases, there was a span of 6 bases. This CDR3 is 14 amino acids long. Germline loops: CDR1 PRHDT, CDR2 FYEKMQ (reference sequence).

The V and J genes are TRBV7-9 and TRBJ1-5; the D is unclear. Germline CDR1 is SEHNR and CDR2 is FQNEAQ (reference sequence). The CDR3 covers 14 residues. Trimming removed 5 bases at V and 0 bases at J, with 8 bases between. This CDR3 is CASSLDNSNQPQHF. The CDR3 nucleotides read TGTGCCAGCAGCCTTGACAATAGCAATCAGCCCCAGCATTTT.

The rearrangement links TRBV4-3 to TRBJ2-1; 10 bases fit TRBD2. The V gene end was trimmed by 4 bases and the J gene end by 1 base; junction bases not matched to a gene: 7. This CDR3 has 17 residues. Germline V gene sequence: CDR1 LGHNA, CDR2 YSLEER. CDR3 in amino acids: CASSPAASGGSYNEQFF. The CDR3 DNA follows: TGCGCCAGCAGCCCGGCGGCTAGCGGGGGTTCCTACAATGAGCAGTTCTTC.

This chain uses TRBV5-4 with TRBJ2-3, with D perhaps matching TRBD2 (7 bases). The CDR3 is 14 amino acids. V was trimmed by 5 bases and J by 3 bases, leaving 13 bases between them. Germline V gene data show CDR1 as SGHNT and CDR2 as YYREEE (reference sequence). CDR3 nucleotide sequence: TGTGCCAGCAGGGGGGGGCTAGGGACAGATACGCAGTATTTT. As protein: CASRGGLGTDTQYF. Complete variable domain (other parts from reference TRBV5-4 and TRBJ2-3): ETGVTQSPTHLIKTRGQQVTLRCSSQSGHNTVSWYQQALGQGPQFIFQYYREEENGRGNFPPRFSGLQFPNYSSELNVNALELDDSALYLCASRGGLGTDTQYFGPGTRLTVL.

CDR3 sequence reads: CASSFSRGGTDTQYF. CDR3 sequence (DNA): TGTGCCAGCAGCTTTAGCCGAGGGGGAACAGATACGCAGTATTTT. The chain recombines TRBV11-3 with TRBJ2-3; possibly TRBD1 for D (6 bases). Germline CDR1 and CDR2: SGHNT and YENEEA. V was cut by 3 bases and J by 3 bases, with 13 bases left in between. The CDR3 length is 15 residues.

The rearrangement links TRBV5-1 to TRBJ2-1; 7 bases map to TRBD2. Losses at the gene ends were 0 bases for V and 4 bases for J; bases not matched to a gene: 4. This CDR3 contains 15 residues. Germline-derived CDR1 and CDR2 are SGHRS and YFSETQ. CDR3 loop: CASSLAGGGYNEQFF. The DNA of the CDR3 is TGCGCCAGCAGCTTGGCCGGGGGAGGGTACAATGAGCAGTTCTTC. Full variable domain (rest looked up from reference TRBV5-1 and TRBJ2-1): KAGVTQTPRYLIKTRGQQVTLSCSPISGHRSVSWYQQTPGQGLQFLFEYFSETQRNKGNFPGRFSGRQFSNSRSEMNVSTLELGDSALYLCASSLAGGGYNEQFFGPGTRLTVL.

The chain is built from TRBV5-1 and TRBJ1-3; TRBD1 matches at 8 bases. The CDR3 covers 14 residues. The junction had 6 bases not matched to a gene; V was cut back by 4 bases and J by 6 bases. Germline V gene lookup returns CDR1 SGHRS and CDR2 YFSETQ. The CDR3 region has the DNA TGCGCCAGCAGCCGGGACAGGTCTACAAACACCATATATTTT. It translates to CASSRDRSTNTIYF. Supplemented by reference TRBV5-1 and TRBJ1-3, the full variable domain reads KAGVTQTPRYLIKTRGQQVTLSCSPISGHRSVSWYQQTPGQGLQFLFEYFSETQRNKGNFPGRFSGRQFSNSRSEMNVSTLELGDSALYLCASSRDRSTNTIYFGEGSWLTVV.

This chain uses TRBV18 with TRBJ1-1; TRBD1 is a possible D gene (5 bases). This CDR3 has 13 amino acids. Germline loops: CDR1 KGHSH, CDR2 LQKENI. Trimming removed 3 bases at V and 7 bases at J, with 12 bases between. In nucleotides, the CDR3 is TGTGCCAGCTCACCGCAGGGAACGGGTGAAGCTTTCTTT. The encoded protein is CASSPQGTGEAFF. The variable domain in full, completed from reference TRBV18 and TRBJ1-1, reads NAGVMQNPRHLVRRRGQEARLRCSPMKGHSHVYWYRQLPEEGLKFMVYLQKENIIDESGMPKERFSAEFPKEGPSILRIQQVVRGDSAAYFCASSPQGTGEAFFGQGTRLTVV.

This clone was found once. This CDR3 reads CAISGEGGSGYEQYF. In DNA form, the CDR3 reads TGTGCCATCAGTGGCGAGGGGGGGTCGGGGTACGAGCAGTACTTC. V usage is TRBV10-3 and J usage is TRBJ2-7; D is perhaps TRBD2 (7 bases). The CDR3 runs 15 residues. Trimming cost V 4 bases and J 4 bases, with 17 bases left between them. CDR1 and CDR2 from the germline V gene are ENHRY and SYGVKD.

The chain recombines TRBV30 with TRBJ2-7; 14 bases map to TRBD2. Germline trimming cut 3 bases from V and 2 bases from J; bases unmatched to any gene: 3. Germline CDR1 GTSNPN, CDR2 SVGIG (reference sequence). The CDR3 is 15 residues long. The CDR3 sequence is CAWRGTSGGAYEQYF. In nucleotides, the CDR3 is TGTGCCTGGAGGGGGACTAGCGGGGGCGCCTACGAGCAGTACTTC.

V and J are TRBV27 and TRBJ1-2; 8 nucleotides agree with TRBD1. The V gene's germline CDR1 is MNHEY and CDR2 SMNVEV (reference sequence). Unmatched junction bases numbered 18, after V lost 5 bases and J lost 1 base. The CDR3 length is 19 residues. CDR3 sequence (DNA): TGTGCCAGCAGTGGAGCTCCCTCCGGAAATGGACAGGGTAACTATGGCTACACCTTC. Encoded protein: CASSGAPSGNGQGNYGYTF.

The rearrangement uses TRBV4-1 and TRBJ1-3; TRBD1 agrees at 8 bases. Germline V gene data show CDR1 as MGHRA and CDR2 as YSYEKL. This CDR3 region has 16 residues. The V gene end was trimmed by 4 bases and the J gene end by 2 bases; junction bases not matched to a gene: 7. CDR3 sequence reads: CASSPRQGLPGNTIYF. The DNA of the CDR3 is TGCGCCAGCAGCCCGCGACAGGGGCTTCCTGGAAACACCATATATTTT.

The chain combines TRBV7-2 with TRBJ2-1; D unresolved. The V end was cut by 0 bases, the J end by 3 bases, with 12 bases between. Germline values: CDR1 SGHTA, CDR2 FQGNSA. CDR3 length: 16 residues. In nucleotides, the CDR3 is TGTGCCAGCAGCTTAGCGCACGGCGGCTTCTACAATGAGCAGTTCTTC. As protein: CASSLAHGGFYNEQFF.

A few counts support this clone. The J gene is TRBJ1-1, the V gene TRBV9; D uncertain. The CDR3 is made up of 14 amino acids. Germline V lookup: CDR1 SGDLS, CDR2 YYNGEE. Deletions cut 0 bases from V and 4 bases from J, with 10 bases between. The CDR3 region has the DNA TGTGCCAGCAGCGTAGGTCGAGGGCCCACTGAAGCTTTCTTT. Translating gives CASSVGRGPTEAFF.

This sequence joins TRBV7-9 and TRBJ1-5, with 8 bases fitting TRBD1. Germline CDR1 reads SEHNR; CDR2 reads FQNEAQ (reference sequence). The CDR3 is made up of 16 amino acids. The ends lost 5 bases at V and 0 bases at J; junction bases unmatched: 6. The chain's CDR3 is CASSHDRGNSNQPQHF. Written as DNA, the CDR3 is TGTGCCAGCAGCCATGACAGGGGCAATAGCAATCAGCCCCAGCATTTT.

CDR3 protein: CASSRDRIYEQYF. The DNA for the CDR3 is TGTGCCAGCAGTCGGGACAGAATATACGAGCAGTACTTC. V usage is TRBV27 and J usage is TRBJ2-7, with 7 bases identical to TRBD1. The CDR3 runs 13 residues. Losses at the gene ends were 5 bases for V and 4 bases for J; bases not matched to a gene: 5. Per germline, CDR1 MNHEY and CDR2 SMNVEV (reference sequence).

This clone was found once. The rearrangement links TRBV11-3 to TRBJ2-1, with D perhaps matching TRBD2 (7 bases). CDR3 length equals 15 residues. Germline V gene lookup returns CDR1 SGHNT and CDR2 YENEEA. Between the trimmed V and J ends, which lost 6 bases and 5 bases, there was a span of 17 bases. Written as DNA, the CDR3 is TGTGCCAGCAGTCCGAGGGCGGGGGCGAACAATGAGCAGTTCTTC. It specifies CASSPRAGANNEQFF.

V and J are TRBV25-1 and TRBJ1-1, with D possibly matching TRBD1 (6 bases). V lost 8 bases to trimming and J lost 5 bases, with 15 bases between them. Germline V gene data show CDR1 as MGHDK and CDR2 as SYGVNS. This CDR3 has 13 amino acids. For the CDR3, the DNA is TGTGCCAGCGGAGGGGGGGCGCGTACTGAAGCTTTCTTT. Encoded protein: CASGGGARTEAFF.